Following are 7 T cell receptor beta chains from one sample sequenced in a study of T cells in Graves' hyperthyroidism and ophthalmopathy. RNA transcripts were the template for amplifying TCR beta CDR3 regions. HTBI primers were the set used in a first-round RT-PCR of the TCR CDR3. TCRdb re-called the multiplex PCR reads with MiXCR, one entry per CDR3 protein. The repertoire has 490,000 or so distinct CDR3 sequences, around a fifth of them found once; the top ten carry approximately 49%. The source material was blood. The receptors come from a woman in her sixties or seventies with Graves' ophthalmopathy.

The genes are TRBV5-1 and TRBJ2-7, with 7 bases aligning to TRBD1. With 4 bases clipped from V and 5 bases from J, the junction kept 6 bases outside the gene matches. Germline CDR1 reads SGHRS; CDR2 reads YFSETQ. This CDR3 has 13 residues. Written as DNA, the CDR3 is TGCGCCAGCAGCCTGAGACAGGGACACGAGCAGTACTTC. As protein: CASSLRQGHEQYF. Full variable domain (remainder filled in from reference TRBV5-1 and TRBJ2-7): KAGVTQTPRYLIKTRGQQVTLSCSPISGHRSVSWYQQTPGQGLQFLFEYFSETQRNKGNFPGRFSGRQFSNSRSEMNVSTLELGDSALYLCASSLRQGHEQYFGPGTRLTVT.

This clonotype appeared many times. V and J are TRBV7-9 and TRBJ2-5; D is undetermined. Trimming pared 5 bases from V and 5 bases from J, leaving 21 bases between. This CDR3 has 16 residues. Germline V CDR1 and CDR2: SEHNR, FQNEAQ (reference sequence). The CDR3 here is CASSKDATSVKETQYF. The CDR3 nucleotides are TGTGCCAGCAGCAAAGACGCGACATCGGTCAAGGAGACCCAGTACTTC. Looking up the rest from reference TRBV7-9 and TRBJ2-5 gives the full variable domain: DTGVSQNPRHKITKRGQNVTFRCDPISEHNRLYWYRQTLGQGPEFLTYFQNEAQLEKSRLLSDRFSAERPKGSFSTLEIQRTEQGDSAMYLCASSKDATSVKETQYFGPGTRLLVL.

A few counts support this clonotype. The chain links TRBV5-6 to TRBJ2-5; TRBD1 matches 8 bases. From germline, CDR1 is SGHDT and CDR2 YYEEEE. V lost 1 base to trimming and J lost 5 bases; unmatched junction nucleotides: 7. The CDR3 runs to 15 residues. The CDR3 region has the DNA TGTGCCAGCAGCTTGTCGGGACAGGCAACTGAGACCCAGTACTTC. Residues: CASSLSGQATETQYF. Together with reference TRBV5-6 and TRBJ2-5, the CDR3 gives the full variable domain: DAGVTQSPTHLIKTRGQQVTLRCSPKSGHDTVSWYQQALGQGPQFIFQYYEEEERQRGNFPDRFSGHQFPNYSSELNVNALLLGDSALYLCASSLSGQATETQYFGPGTRLLVL.

This clonotype was detected a few times. The chain is built from TRBV9 and TRBJ2-5, with TRBD1 matching 9 bases. Germline V CDR1 and CDR2: SGDLS, YYNGEE. The trim removed 4 bases at V and 5 bases at J, leaving 6 bases unmatched. The CDR3 has 14 amino acids. DNA for the CDR3: TGTGCCAGCAGCCCGGGACAGGGAGGGGAGACCCAGTACTTC. Encoded protein: CASSPGQGGETQYF.

This clonotype was seen just once. A read error may account for a junction end that differs from germline. J is TRBJ2-1 and V is TRBV6-4; 10 nucleotides line up with TRBD2. CDR1 is MRHNA, CDR2 SNTAGT, per germline. This CDR3 contains 17 residues. CDR3 bases: TGTGCCGGCAGTGAATTGCCTAGCGGGGGTTTCCCCAATGAGCAGTTCTTC. It yields the protein CAGSELPSGGFPNEQFF.

This clonotype has only a few counts. The rearrangement joins TRBV14 to TRBJ2-5, with 9 bases aligning to TRBD1. J gave up 6 bases and V 3 bases, and 8 bases lay outside the gene matches. There are 15 residues in the CDR3. CDR1 is SGHDN, CDR2 FVKESK, per germline. This CDR3 is CASSHLAGTGKTQYF. The CDR3 nucleotides read TGTGCCAGCAGCCACCTGGCCGGGACAGGGAAGACCCAGTACTTC.

This chain joins TRBV11-2 and TRBJ2-2, with 8 bases identical to TRBD2. Germline CDR1 reads SGHAT; CDR2 reads FQNNGV. The CDR3 length is 16 residues. With V trimmed by 2 bases and J by 4 bases, 6 bases remained unmatched. CDR3 residues: CASSLRSGGSTGELFF. The CDR3 nucleotides read TGTGCCAGCAGCTTACGATCGGGGGGGAGCACCGGGGAGCTGTTTTTT.